Presented here are 16 T cell receptor beta chains from one specimen sequenced in a study of blood T cell repertoires in COVID-19. TCRdb's table, derived via immunoSEQ multiplex PCR, lists solely in-frame clones and lacks some. The sample lists 200,000 to 300,000 clones; 84% were seen once. The sample was peripheral blood. The receptor set was obtained from a man in his fifties or sixties with acute or convalescent COVID-19.

The chain is built from TRBV10-1 and TRBJ1-1, with 7 bases aligning to TRBD1. The CDR3 is 14 residues long. Germline V gene data show CDR1 as WNHNN and CDR2 as SYGVQD (reference sequence). After removal of 3 bases from V and 4 bases from J, the junction contained 5 bases not matched to a gene. CDR3 coding DNA: TGCGCCAGCAGTGACGAGACAGGGAGCACTGAAGCTTTCTTT. This encodes CASSDETGSTEAFF.

The rearrangement links TRBV24-1 to TRBJ1-5; D is possibly TRBD1 (6 bases). The CDR3 is 17 amino acids. CDR1 KGHDR and CDR2 SFDVKD come from the germline V gene. V was cut by 3 bases and J by 0 bases, with 14 bases left in between. The CDR3 sequence is CATSDTRDTNSNQPQHF. The CDR3 DNA sequence: TGTGCCACCAGTGATACCCGGGACACTAATAGCAATCAGCCCCAGCATTTT.

The V and J genes are TRBV6-5 and TRBJ1-1, with 9 bases that match TRBD1. The CDR3 has 15 amino acids. CDR1 is MNHEY, CDR2 SVGAGI, per germline. V shed 5 bases and J 1 base; nucleotides not matched to a gene: 5. CDR3 residues: CASSPLDRGNTEAFF. The DNA of the CDR3 is TGTGCCAGCAGTCCCCTGGACAGGGGGAACACTGAAGCTTTCTTT.

V gene TRBV6-6 combines with J gene TRBJ2-7; TRBD2 matches at 9 bases. This CDR3 is built from 13 residues. Germline CDR1 MNHNY, CDR2 SVGAGI (reference sequence). The CDR3 DNA follows: TGTGCGACCCAGGCGGGGGGGCCCTACGAGCAGTACTTC. Protein sequence: CATQAGGPYEQYF.

V and J are TRBV20-1 and TRBJ1-5; D is unclear. Germline values: CDR1 DFQATT, CDR2 SNEGSKA (reference sequence). The CDR3 sequence is 12 residues long. Trimming cost V 3 bases and J 5 bases, with 8 bases left between them. The CDR3 loop is CSASTAHQPQHF. CDR3 nucleotides: TGCAGTGCTAGTACAGCACATCAGCCCCAGCATTTT.

The chain uses TRBV5-4 and TRBJ1-2; 10 nucleotides match TRBD1. Germline V gives CDR1 SGHNT, CDR2 YYREEE (reference sequence). The CDR3 has 12 residues. Trimming removed 4 bases from V and 8 bases from J; junction bases left unmatched: 2. For the CDR3, the DNA is TGTGCCAGCAGCGACAGGGGGCGAGGCTACACCTTC. Translated: CASSDRGRGYTF.

The gene calls are TRBV7-6 and TRBJ1-2, with D unclear. The CDR3 is 12 residues long. V dropped 4 bases and J dropped 0 bases, with 3 bases sitting between them. CDR1 and CDR2 from the germline V gene are SGHVS and FNYEAQ. The DNA of the CDR3 is TGTGCCAGCAGCTCATCTAACTATGGCTACACCTTC. This sequence encodes CASSSSNYGYTF.

This clone was detected only once. V and J are TRBV19 and TRBJ2-1, with 9 bases fitting TRBD2. There are 13 residues in the CDR3. Germline trimming cut 6 bases from V and 15 bases from J; bases unmatched to any gene: 12. CDR1 and CDR2 (germline): LNHDA, SQIVND (reference sequence). The CDR3, as DNA: TGTGCCAGTAGCCCCGCGGTAGCGGGAGTTCCGTTCTTC. This encodes CASSPAVAGVPFF.

J is TRBJ2-1 and V is TRBV7-8; a weak D match, TRBD2 (5 bases). CDR1 is SGHVS, CDR2 FQNEAQ, per germline. The CDR3 is made up of 15 amino acids. Trimming took 6 bases from V and 2 from J, leaving 14 bases between them. CDR3 coding DNA: TGTGCCAGCAGTCTAAGGAGGACGCCCTACAATGAGCAGTTCTTC. Protein product: CASSLRRTPYNEQFF.

CDR3 in amino acids: CASSDDPLTGYNQPQHF. CDR3 bases: TGTGCCAGCAGCGACGACCCCTTGACAGGGTACAATCAGCCCCAGCATTTT. V usage is TRBV7-8 and J usage is TRBJ1-5; TRBD1 aligns across 7 bases. Germline CDR1 SGHVS, CDR2 FQNEAQ. The junction had 13 bases not matched to a gene; V was cut back by 5 bases and J by 3 bases. The CDR3 length is 17 residues.

V is TRBV28 and J is TRBJ2-7; tentative D call: TRBD2 (7 bases). V lost 3 bases and J lost 3, with 15 bases in between. CDR1 and CDR2 (germline): MDHEN, SYDVKM. This CDR3 is built from 15 residues. The CDR3 nucleotides read TGTGCCAGCAGTTTGACAAAGGGGGACTACTACGAGCAGTACTTC. The encoded protein is CASSLTKGDYYEQYF.

The V call is TRBV7-2, the J call TRBJ1-2; 7 bases match TRBD1. Germline V CDR1 and CDR2: SGHTA, FQGNSA. The CDR3 is made up of 15 amino acids. The V segment lost 1 base and the J segment 2 bases; nucleotides outside the gene matches: 4. As DNA, the CDR3 is TGTGCCAGCAGCTTAGAACAGGGGATGAACTATGGCTACACCTTC. This codes for CASSLEQGMNYGYTF.

This clone was recorded once. This could be a read error, since a much larger clone is one nucleotide away. This sequence joins TRBV28 and TRBJ2-7; 7 bases align to TRBD1. There are 13 residues in the CDR3. After removal of 3 bases from V and 2 bases from J, the junction contained 1 base not matched to a gene. Per germline, CDR1 MDHEN and CDR2 SYDVKM. The CDR3 DNA reads as TGTGCCAGCAGTTTGGGACAGCCCTACGAGCAGTACTTC. Amino acid sequence: CASSLGQPYEQYF.

The chain has TRBV5-5 and TRBJ2-7; TRBD1 is a possible D gene (5 bases). Germline CDR1 SGHKS, CDR2 YYEKEE (reference sequence). V lost 6 bases and J lost 5, with 15 bases in between. The CDR3 runs 13 residues. CDR3 in amino acids: CASTTPRVHEQYF. CDR3 nucleotide sequence: TGTGCCAGCACCACGCCCAGGGTTCACGAGCAGTACTTC.

The rearrangement joins TRBV7-9 to TRBJ2-5; possible D gene TRBD2, 6 bases. The CDR3 loop spans 12 amino acids. Germline lookup yields CDR1 SEHNR and CDR2 FQNEAQ (reference sequence). Trimming removed 2 bases at V and 10 bases at J, with 11 bases between. The CDR3 DNA reads as TGTGCCAGCAGCTTACAAACTAGCTTCCAGTACTTC. Translating gives CASSLQTSFQYF.

The chain carries TRBV30 and TRBJ1-3; no clear D gene. Germline CDR1 and CDR2: GTSNPN and SVGIG (reference sequence). The CDR3 has 13 amino acids. V dropped 0 bases and J dropped 11 bases, with 14 bases sitting between them. The CDR3 bases are TGTGCCTGGAGTGTAGGCACAGACCGGTCCATATATTTT. Protein sequence: CAWSVGTDRSIYF.